Listed below are T cell receptor beta chains from one sample, sequenced in a study of T-cell memory formation after mild COVID-19. TCRdb used MiXCR to reprocess the 5' RACE reads, holding one entry per CDR3 protein. This sample has fewer than 200,000 distinct CDR3 sequences; around 20% occur once, and the top ten carry roughly 3.9%. Input material: PBMCs or a T cell subset sorted from them (not recorded which). All receptors come from a man aged 18-30 years who had mild COVID-19 (a few samples of this study predate the infection). Cell type and time point are not known. Each CDR3 is given with its conserved first and last residue. The D gene is left open where the match is weak. The listing skips clone size in some rows; elsewhere it reads once, few, many or a size class.

clone size | J gene | D gene | V gene | CDR3 protein | CDR3 DNA
few | TRBJ1-1 | NA | TRBV12-3/TRBV12-4 | CASTPDRNTEAFF | TGTGCCAGCACTCCGGACAGGAACACTGAAGCTTTCTTT
few | TRBJ2-2 | NA | TRBV10-3 | CASRGGEAGELFF | TGTGCCAGCAGGGGGGGCGAGGCCGGGGAGCTGTTTTTT
NA | TRBJ1-5 | NA | TRBV7-2 | CASSLVTGTGNQPQHF | TGTGCCAGCAGCTTAGTGACTGGGACGGGCAATCAGCCCCAGCATTTT
NA | TRBJ1-3 | TRBD1 | TRBV6-5 | CASSYLPGQGNTIYF | TGTGCCAGCAGTTACCTCCCGGGACAGGGAAACACCATATATTTT
few | TRBJ2-3 | NA | TRBV6-6 | CASSYGGGTDTQYF | TGTGCCAGCAGTTACGGTGGGGGCACAGATACGCAGTATTTT
few | TRBJ1-3 | NA | TRBV7-2 | CASSLRGHPTGNTIYF | TGTGCCAGCAGCCTTCGGGGCCATCCGACCGGAAACACCATATATTTT
NA | TRBJ2-3 | TRBD2 | TRBV7-2 | CASSAPTWERGRKTDTQYF | TGTGCCAGCAGCGCCCCGACCTGGGAGCGGGGGCGTAAGACAGATACGCAGTATTTT
NA | TRBJ2-7 | NA | TRBV5-4 | CASSPGRTYEQYF | TGTGCCAGCAGCCCCGGACGCACGTACGAGCAGTACTTC
NA | TRBJ1-4 | NA | TRBV6-5 | CASSWTFRNEKLFF | TGTGCCAGCTCATGGACATTCCGGAATGAAAAACTGTTTTTT
few | TRBJ1-1 | TRBD1 | TRBV20-1 | CSASLTGYFSEAFF | TGCAGTGCTTCGCTGACAGGGTATTTCTCTGAAGCTTTCTTT
NA | TRBJ1-2 | NA | TRBV7-2 | CASSFRGPDAIGYTF | TGTGCCAGCAGCTTCAGGGGCCCTGACGCTATTGGCTACACCTTC
NA | TRBJ2-1 | TRBD2 | TRBV6-5 | CASSTPSSGRYNEQFF | TGTGCCAGCAGTACCCCCAGCAGCGGGAGATACAATGAGCAGTTCTTC
NA | TRBJ1-4 | TRBD1 | TRBV27 | CASSLGQGAQKLFF | TGTGCCAGCAGTTTGGGACAGGGGGCCCAAAAACTGTTTTTT
few | TRBJ1-5 | NA | TRBV6-5 | CASSPGHIYSNQPQHF | TGTGCCAGCAGCCCCGGACACATTTATAGCAATCAGCCCCAGCATTTT
few | TRBJ2-1 | TRBD2 | TRBV6-6 | CASSSSGGHNEQFF | TGTGCCAGCAGTTCCAGCGGGGGGCACAATGAGCAGTTCTTC
NA | TRBJ2-7 | NA | TRBV20-1 | CSARLGQFEQYF | TGCAGTGCTAGACTTGGACAGTTCGAACAGTACTTC
NA | TRBJ2-2 | NA | TRBV7-2 | CASQWGDNTGELFF | TGTGCCAGCCAGTGGGGGGATAACACCGGGGAGCTGTTTTTT
few | TRBJ2-5 | NA | TRBV18 | CASSPTAYKETQYF | TGTGCCAGCTCCCCGACGGCCTACAAAGAGACCCAGTACTTC
NA | TRBJ2-3 | TRBD2 | TRBV5-5 | CASSLSNSGVGDTQYF | TGTGCCAGCAGCCTATCGAATAGCGGGGTGGGGGATACGCAGTATTTT
few | TRBJ2-3 | NA | TRBV4-2 | CASSQDVRDTQYF | TGTGCCAGCAGCCAAGATGTCCGGGATACGCAGTATTTT
few | TRBJ2-2 | NA | TRBV18 | CASSPPSKEAGELFF | TGTGCCAGCTCACCACCGAGTAAGGAGGCCGGGGAGCTGTTTTTT
few | TRBJ1-5 | NA | TRBV7-8 | CASSPLWDSNQPQHF | TGTGCCAGCAGCCCCCTATGGGATAGCAATCAGCCCCAGCATTTT